This is a list of T cell receptor beta chains from one sample in a study of T cells in Graves' hyperthyroidism and ophthalmopathy. MiXCR, applied by TCRdb to the multiplex PCR reads, yields one record per CDR3 protein. The table shows about 350,000 distinct CDR3 sequences, with about 16% occurring only once. The sample was blood. Source of these receptors: a woman aged 60 to 75 with Graves' ophthalmopathy. Both conserved end residues are part of each CDR3. A D gene is named only where the DNA matches it firmly. Rows give clone size only sometimes, using once, few, many, or a class for an expanded clone.

>many|TRBJ2-3|-|TRBV7-9
TGTGCCAGCAGCTTAACGCGGGATACGCAGTATTTT
CASSLTRDTQYF
>many|TRBJ1-3|-|TRBV7-9
TGTGCCAGCAGCCCGGGACCGCGCTCTGGAAACACCATATATTTT
CASSPGPRSGNTIYF
>few|TRBJ2-5|-|TRBV5-1
TGCGCCAGCAGCTTCAGGGCTAATGAAGAGACCCAGTACTTC
CASSFRANEETQYF
>many|TRBJ2-7|TRBD1|TRBV29-1
TGCAGCGTTGCTGCGACAGGGTTCAGCGAGCAGTACTTC
CSVAATGFSEQYF
>-|TRBJ2-7|TRBD1|TRBV5-1
TGCGCCAGCAGCTCCTCCGGGACAGGGACTTCGCGCGAGCAGTACTTC
CASSSSGTGTSREQYF
>-|TRBJ1-6|TRBD1|TRBV28
TGTGCCAGCACCGCCCTCCGGGACAGGGTCTATAATTCACCCCTCCACTTT
CASTALRDRVYNSPLHF
>many|TRBJ1-1|-|TRBV20-1
TGCAGTGCTACGGTAGGGGGGGCGAACACTGAAGCTTTCTTT
CSATVGGANTEAFF
>many|TRBJ2-2|TRBD2|TRBV30
TGTGCCTGGAGTGAAGGTAGCGGGCTTCCCGGGGAGCTGTTTTTT
CAWSEGSGLPGELFF
>-|TRBJ2-5|-|TRBV24-1
TGTGCCACCAGTGACAATTTGGGACGGGAAGAGACCCAGTACTTC
CATSDNLGREETQYF
>many|TRBJ2-3|-|TRBV28
TGTGCCAGCAGTTTCCCCTACCAAGGGGGAGATACGCAGTATTTT
CASSFPYQGGDTQYF
>few|TRBJ2-1|-|TRBV4-1
TGCGCCAGCAGCCAAGAGGGCGGGACCAATGAGCAGTTCTTC
CASSQEGGTNEQFF
>many|TRBJ2-5|-|TRBV28
TGTGCCAGCAGTACCGCGGGGGGACAGGAGACCCAGTACTTC
CASSTAGGQETQYF
>few|TRBJ2-7|-|TRBV7-6
TGTGCCAGCAGCTTTCGTACAGAGAGCTCCTACGAGCAGTACTTC
CASSFRTESSYEQYF
>-|TRBJ2-7|TRBD2|TRBV20-1
TGCAGTGCTAGACCCCGGGGGGCGGGAGGGCGCGAGCAGTACTTC
CSARPRGAGGREQYF
>-|TRBJ2-5|-|TRBV24-1
TGTGCCACCAGTGATGCAGGGATACTAGAGACCCAGTACTTC
CATSDAGILETQYF
>many|TRBJ2-7|-|TRBV6-1
TGTGCCAGCAGATTGGTCTACGAGCAGTACTTC
CASRLVYEQYF
>many|TRBJ2-1|TRBD2|TRBV6-7
TGTGCCAGCAGTCTCCTTAGCGGGAGGGCCGTCAACAATGAGCAGTTCTTC
CASSLLSGRAVNNEQFF
>few|TRBJ2-1|TRBD2|TRBV11-2
TGTGCCACAACGGCTAGCGGGTTCTCCTACAATGAGCAGTTCTTC
CATTASGFSYNEQFF
>many|TRBJ2-1|-|TRBV7-2
TGTGCCAGCAGCTTAGCTTCCAACAATGAGCAGTTCTTC
CASSLASNNEQFF
>many|TRBJ2-3|TRBD2|TRBV28
TGTGCCAGCAGTTTCGAGGGACTAGCGGGAGTTGAAGATACGCAGTATTTT
CASSFEGLAGVEDTQYF
>many|TRBJ2-3|-|TRBV18
TGTGCCAGCTCACCACCGGGGAGTTTGACAGATACGCAGTATTTT
CASSPPGSLTDTQYF
>many|TRBJ2-7|-|TRBV28
TGTGCCACCCGGGGGCAAGGGCTATCCTTCTACGAGCAGTACTTC
CATRGQGLSFYEQYF
>many|TRBJ2-7|TRBD2|TRBV28
TGTGCCACCCGTTGGGGTAGCGGGAGCTACGAGCAGTACTTC
CATRWGSGSYEQYF
>many|TRBJ2-5|TRBD1|TRBV6-1
TGTGCCAGCAGATTTACAGGGGAACGAGAGACCCAGTACTTC
CASRFTGERETQYF
>many|TRBJ2-7|TRBD2|TRBV20-1
TGCAGTGCTACCAAGGAGGATAGCGGGAGGTTCTACGAGCAGTACTTC
CSATKEDSGRFYEQYF
>many|TRBJ2-7|-|TRBV9
TGTGCCAGCAGCGCAGGGAATACGGCTTCCTACGAGCAGTACTTC
CASSAGNTASYEQYF
>many|TRBJ2-1|TRBD2|TRBV12-3/TRBV12-4
TGTGCCAGCAGTTGGAGGCTAGCGGGAGGCCACAATGAGCAGTTCTTC
CASSWRLAGGHNEQFF
>many|TRBJ1-6|-|TRBV7-3
TGTGCCAGCAGCGTAGACAGAAATTCACCCCTCCACTTT
CASSVDRNSPLHF
>many|TRBJ2-6|-|TRBV12-3/TRBV12-4
TGTGCCAGCAGTTCAGAGGGCTGGCCTGGGGCCAACGTCCTGACTTTC
CASSSEGWPGANVLTF
>many|TRBJ1-1|-|TRBV7-7
TGTGCTAGCAGCTCAGTAAAGAACACTGAAGCTTTCTTT
CASSSVKNTEAFF
>many|TRBJ2-7|-|TRBV5-6
TGTGCCAGCAGCTTGGTTGTGGCGGGCGAGCAGTACTTC
CASSLVVAGEQYF
>many|TRBJ1-4|TRBD1|TRBV6-1
TGTGCCAGCAGTCACGGGACAGTTGAAAAACTGTTTTTT
CASSHGTVEKLFF
>-|TRBJ2-7|TRBD2|TRBV27
TGTGCCAGCAGCGGACTAGCGGGAGGGAAGGGCGAGCAGTACTTC
CASSGLAGGKGEQYF
>-|TRBJ2-2|-|TRBV7-9
TGTGCCAGCAGCTTAGTAGGAGGGAAGACCGGGGAGCTGTTTTTT
CASSLVGGKTGELFF
>many|TRBJ1-1|-|TRBV5-1
TGCGCCAGCAGCTTGAATGGCAGATCGGACACTGAAGCTTTCTTT
CASSLNGRSDTEAFF
>many|TRBJ2-7|-|TRBV3-1
TGTGCCAGCAGCCAATCCGGGACCGCGCCCTACGAGCAGTACTTC
CASSQSGTAPYEQYF
>many|TRBJ1-5|-|TRBV30
TGTGCCTGGGCCGATTCCGCTGAACAGCCCCAGCATTTT
CAWADSAEQPQHF
>many|TRBJ1-5|-|TRBV28
TGTGCCAGCAGTCTCAGGCCCAATCAGCCCCAGCATTTT
CASSLRPNQPQHF
>-|TRBJ2-7|-|TRBV9
TGTGCCAGCAGCGTAGGGGCAGCCAGCAATACCCCCTACGAGCAGTACTTC
CASSVGAASNTPYEQYF
>many|TRBJ2-6|-|TRBV28
TGTGCCACCATAGGACCGGCCTCTGGGGCCAACGTCCTGACTTTC
CATIGPASGANVLTF
>once|TRBJ2-3|TRBD2|TRBV12-3/TRBV12-4
TGTGCCAGCAGCATTACTAGCGGGTCCACAGATACGCAGTATTTT
CASSITSGSTDTQYF
>-|TRBJ2-3|TRBD2|TRBV6-4
TGTGCCAGCAGTGCCCGGGCTAGCGGGAGTGTAGATACGCAGTATTTT
CASSARASGSVDTQYF
>many|TRBJ2-3|-|TRBV20-1
TGCAGTGCTTTGACTTGGCAGGGCGCAGATACGCAGTATTTT
CSALTWQGADTQYF
>many|TRBJ1-3|-|TRBV30
TGTGCCTGGAGTGGGGGCTCTGGAAACACCATATATTTT
CAWSGGSGNTIYF
>many|TRBJ1-4|TRBD1|TRBV20-1
TGCAGTGCTGGGGGGACAGGGCTACGTAATGAAAAACTGTTTTTT
CSAGGTGLRNEKLFF
>many|TRBJ2-7|TRBD1|TRBV28
TGTGCCAGCAGTTTATCAGGGGGCCCAAACTACGAGCAGTACTTC
CASSLSGGPNYEQYF
>-|TRBJ1-1|-|TRBV5-1
TGCGCCAGCAGCCACAGGGACACTGAAGCTTTCTTT
CASSHRDTEAFF
>many|TRBJ2-3|TRBD1|TRBV28
TGTGCCAGCTGGGACAGGAGAGGGGATACGCAGTATTTT
CASWDRRGDTQYF
>many|TRBJ2-5|-|TRBV20-1
TGCAGTGCTAGAGATTATCGACAGCAAGAGACCCAGTACTTC
CSARDYRQQETQYF
>few|TRBJ2-3|-|TRBV18
TGTGCCAGCTCTTCCCCGGCCCGGGATACGCAGTATTTT
CASSSPARDTQYF
>-|TRBJ2-2|-|TRBV12-3/TRBV12-4
TGTGCCAGCAGGTCCCCGAAAGGGAGGGACACCGGGGAGCTGCTTTTT
CASRSPKGRDTGELLF
>many|TRBJ1-1|-|TRBV5-4
TGTGCCAGCAGCTTGGGCAGGGCTTACACTGAAGCTTTCTTT
CASSLGRAYTEAFF